The sequence of this T cell receptor (beta chain) was determined in a study of cytomegalovirus exposure and HLA in healthy donors. Study details: The Caucasian-associated ancestry cluster held under 90% of 300 to 500 genotyped donors.

The V gene's germline CDR1 is SGHDN and CDR2 FVKESK. V shed 4 bases and J shed 8 bases, with 15 bases lying between them. The CDR3 has 14 residues. In the PCR, 60 Vbeta and 13 Jbeta primers were used. Generated by immunoSEQ multiplex PCR, the TCRdb table keeps only in-frame clones and is missing some. The sample holds under 55,000 clones, around 82% seen once. As regards this clone: Its antigen is still unknown.

Regarding the study as a whole: Presence/absence analyses assumed roughly uniform sequencing depth across donors. TCR beta V- and J-gene trimming, according to a later analysis, was linked to a missense DCLRE1C variant.

The clonotype originates from a man aged 25-45 years in good health and CMV-seropositive. Sequencing was carried out using PBMCs. The gene calls are TRBV14 and TRBJ2-4, with a possible D match to TRBD2 (6 bases). CDR3 region: CASSLMGRRDIQYF. Here the CDR3 DNA reads TGTGCCAGCAGCCTAATGGGACGGAGGGACATTCAGTACTTC.